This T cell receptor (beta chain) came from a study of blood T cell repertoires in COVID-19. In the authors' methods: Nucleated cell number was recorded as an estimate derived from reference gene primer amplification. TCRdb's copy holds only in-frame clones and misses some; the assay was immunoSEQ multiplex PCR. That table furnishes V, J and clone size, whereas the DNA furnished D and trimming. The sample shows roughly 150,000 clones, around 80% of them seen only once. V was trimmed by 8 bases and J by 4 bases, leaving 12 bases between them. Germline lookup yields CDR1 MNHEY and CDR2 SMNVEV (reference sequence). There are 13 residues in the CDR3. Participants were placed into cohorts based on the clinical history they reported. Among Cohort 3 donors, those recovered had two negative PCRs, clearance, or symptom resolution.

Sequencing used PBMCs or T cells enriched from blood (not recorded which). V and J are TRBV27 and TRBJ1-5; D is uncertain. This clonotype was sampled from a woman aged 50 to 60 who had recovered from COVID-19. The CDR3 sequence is CASQALGNQPQHF. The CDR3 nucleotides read TGTGCCAGCCAGGCCTTAGGTAATCAGCCCCAGCATTTT.